This T cell receptor (beta chain) is drawn from a study of cytomegalovirus exposure and HLA in healthy donors. The germline V gene encodes CDR1 MNHEY and CDR2 SMNVEV (reference sequence). The CDR3 totals 20 residues. Trimming took 2 bases from V and 0 from J; bases not matched to a gene: 10. Repertoires were generated with immunoSEQ multiplex PCR, while TCRdb's copy carries only in-frame clones and drops some. The sample holds some 150,000 clones, nearly 90% seen once. The receptor was derived from a woman in her late teens or twenties in good health and CMV-seropositive. Sample: PBMCs. The chain links TRBV27 to TRBJ2-1; 13 nucleotides align to TRBD2. CDR3 bases: TGTGCCAGCAGTTTACCCCCACTAGCGGGGGGGCCCTTCTCCTACAATGAGCAGTTCTTC. This encodes CASSLPPLAGGPFSYNEQFF.